This TCR beta chain was sequenced during a study of T cells in Graves' hyperthyroidism and ophthalmopathy. Findings and caveats of the study: The majority of expanded thyroid clonotypes above 0.001 also appeared in blood.

What was amplified from RNA transcripts were TCR beta CDR3 regions. HTBI primers were the set used in a first-round RT-PCR of the TCR CDR3. TCRdb ran MiXCR on the multiplex PCR reads and lists one entry per CDR3 protein. The data hold fewer than 110,000 distinct CDR3 sequences, with approximately 50% observed a single time. Germline V gene data show CDR1 as DFQATT and CDR2 as SNEGSKA (reference sequence). This CDR3 is built from 15 residues. V was clipped by 3 bases and J by 0 bases; unmatched bases: 5. Graves' hyperthyroidism showing no ophthalmopathy progression within 18 months was considered stable. Patients with uncontrolled infections, other autoimmune diseases, pregnancy or lactation were excluded. Cells are PBMCs isolated from roughly 10 ml of fresh blood. This clonotype showed up many times. The antigen is unknown.

The source material was blood. The sequence came from a man aged 40-49 years with Graves' hyperthyroidism. V usage is TRBV20-1 and J usage is TRBJ2-1, with TRBD1 matching 7 bases. The CDR3 DNA is TGCAGTGCTAGGGTGGACAGGAGCTCCTACAATGAGCAGTTCTTC. Amino acids: CSARVDRSSYNEQFF.